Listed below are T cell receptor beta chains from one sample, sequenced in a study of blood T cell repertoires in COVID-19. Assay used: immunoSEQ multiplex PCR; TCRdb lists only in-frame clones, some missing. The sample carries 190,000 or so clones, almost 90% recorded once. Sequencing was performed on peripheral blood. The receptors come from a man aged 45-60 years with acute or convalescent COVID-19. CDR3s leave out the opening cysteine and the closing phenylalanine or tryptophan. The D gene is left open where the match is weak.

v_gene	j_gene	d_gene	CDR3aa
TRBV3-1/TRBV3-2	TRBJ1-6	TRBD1	ASTIQGKENSPLH
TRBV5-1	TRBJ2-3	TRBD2	ASRPGLAGGTSTDTQY
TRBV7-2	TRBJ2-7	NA	ASSGFDRSYEQY
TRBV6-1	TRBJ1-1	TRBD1	ASSEARAGGSF
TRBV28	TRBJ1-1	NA	ASSRRQNTEAF
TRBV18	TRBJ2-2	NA	ASSRTSNTGELF
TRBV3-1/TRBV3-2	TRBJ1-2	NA	ASSQEAGFGYT
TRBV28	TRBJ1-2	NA	ASSLAGKSYT
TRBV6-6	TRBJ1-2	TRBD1	ASRLRDRDYGYT
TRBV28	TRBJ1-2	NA	ASSLPGARGYT
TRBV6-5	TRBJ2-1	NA	ASDRDNREQF
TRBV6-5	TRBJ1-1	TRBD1	ASRGTGSTEAF
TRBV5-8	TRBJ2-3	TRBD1	ASSQGDRPGDTQY
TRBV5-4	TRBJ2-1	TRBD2	ASSFTSGYNEQF
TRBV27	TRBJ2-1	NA	ASSLAGYNEQF
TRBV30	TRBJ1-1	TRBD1	AWSGATGTGVRFRGDTEAF
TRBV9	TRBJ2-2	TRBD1	ASSSRTGQRNTGELF
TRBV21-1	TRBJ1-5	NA	ASRRPGQGAQPQH
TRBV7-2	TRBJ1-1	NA	ASSSVPGTEAF
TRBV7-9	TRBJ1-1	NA	ASSLGQVGAF
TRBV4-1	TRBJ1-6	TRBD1	ASSQDQGQGHSPLH
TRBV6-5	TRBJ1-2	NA	ASTDRVLSGYT
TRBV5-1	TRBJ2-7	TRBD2	ASSLGLASYEQY
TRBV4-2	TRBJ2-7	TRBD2	ASSQTSAQTYEQY
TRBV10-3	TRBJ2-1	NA	AISVTYNEQF
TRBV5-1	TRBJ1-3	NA	ASSDLDSGNTIY
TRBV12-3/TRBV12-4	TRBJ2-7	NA	ASSPRTPLVQY
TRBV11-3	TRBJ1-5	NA	ASPRLNQPQH
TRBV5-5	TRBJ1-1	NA	ASSFLKGEGNTEAF
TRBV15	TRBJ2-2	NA	ATSRGLLNTGELF
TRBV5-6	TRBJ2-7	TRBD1	ASSSQGSGTYEQY
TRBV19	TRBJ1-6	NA	ASSMKVGGYYSPLH
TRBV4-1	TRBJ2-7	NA	ASSQEFRVGEQY
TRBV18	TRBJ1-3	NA	ASSPPGSGNTIY
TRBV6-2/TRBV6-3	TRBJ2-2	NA	ASSYQRNTGELF
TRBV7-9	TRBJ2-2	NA	AYYLSGPGELF
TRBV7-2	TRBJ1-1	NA	ASSLEAVRDTEAF
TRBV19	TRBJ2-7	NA	ASSTGYEQY
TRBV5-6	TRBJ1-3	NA	ASSLGPPPRGDTIY
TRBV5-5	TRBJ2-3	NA	ASSLRDTDTQY
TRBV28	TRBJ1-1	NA	ASSLSIQGGAF
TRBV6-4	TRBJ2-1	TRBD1	ASSDSGQGARNEQF